The T cell receptor beta chain described here comes from a study of blood T cell repertoires in COVID-19. Whole-study context: The United States, Italy and Spain supplied acute and convalescent COVID-19 samples. T cells, B-cell-depleted T cells, or PBMCs provided the cDNA or gDNA that served as material.

In the authors' methods: Amplified reference gene primers provided the basis for estimating nucleated cell counts. Assay: immunoSEQ multiplex PCR; the TCRdb copy retains only in-frame clones and omits some. V, J and clone size derive from that table, while D and trimming were established from the DNA sequence. The table shows 270,000 or so clones, with 83% occurring only once. This CDR3 contains 14 residues. V gave up 5 bases and J gave up 1 base; unmatched junction bases: 2. In germline, CDR1 is SGHRS, CDR2 YFSETQ. The gene calls are TRBV5-1 and TRBJ1-3; 8 positions agree with TRBD1. The specimen was peripheral blood. This TCR was recovered from a woman between 50 and 59 years old who had recovered from COVID-19. The chain's CDR3 is CASRRQGSGNTIYF. In DNA, the CDR3 is TGCGCCAGCAGACGACAGGGGTCTGGAAACACCATATATTTT.